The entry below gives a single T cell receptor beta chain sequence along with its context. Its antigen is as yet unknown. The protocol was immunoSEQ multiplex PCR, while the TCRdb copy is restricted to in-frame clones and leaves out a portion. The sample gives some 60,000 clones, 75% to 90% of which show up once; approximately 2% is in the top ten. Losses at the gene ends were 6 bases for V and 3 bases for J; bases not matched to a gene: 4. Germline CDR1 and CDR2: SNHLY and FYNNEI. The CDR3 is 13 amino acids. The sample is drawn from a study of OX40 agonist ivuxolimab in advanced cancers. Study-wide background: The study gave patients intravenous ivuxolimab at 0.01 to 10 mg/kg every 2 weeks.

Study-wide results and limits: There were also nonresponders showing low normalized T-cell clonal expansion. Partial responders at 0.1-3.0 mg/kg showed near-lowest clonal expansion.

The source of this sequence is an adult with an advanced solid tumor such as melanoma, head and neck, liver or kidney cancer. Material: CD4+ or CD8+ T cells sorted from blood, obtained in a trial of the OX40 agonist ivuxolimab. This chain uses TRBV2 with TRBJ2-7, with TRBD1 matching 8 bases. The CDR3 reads CASSLDRVYEQYF. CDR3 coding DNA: TGTGCCAGCAGCCTGGACAGGGTCTACGAGCAGTACTTC.